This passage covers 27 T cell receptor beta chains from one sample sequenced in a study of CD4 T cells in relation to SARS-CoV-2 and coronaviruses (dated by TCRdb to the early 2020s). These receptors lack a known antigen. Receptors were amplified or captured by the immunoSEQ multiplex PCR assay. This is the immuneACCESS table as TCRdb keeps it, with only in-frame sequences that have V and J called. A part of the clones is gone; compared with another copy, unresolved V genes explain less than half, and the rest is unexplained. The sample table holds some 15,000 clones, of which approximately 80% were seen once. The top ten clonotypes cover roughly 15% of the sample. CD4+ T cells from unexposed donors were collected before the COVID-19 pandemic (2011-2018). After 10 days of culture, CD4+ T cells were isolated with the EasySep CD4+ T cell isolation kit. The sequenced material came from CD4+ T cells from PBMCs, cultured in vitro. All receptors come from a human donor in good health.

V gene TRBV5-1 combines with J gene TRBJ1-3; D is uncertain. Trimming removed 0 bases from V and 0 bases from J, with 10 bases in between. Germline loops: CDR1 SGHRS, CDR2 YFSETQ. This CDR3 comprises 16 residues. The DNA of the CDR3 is TGCGCCAGCAGCTTGGGACACACAAACTCTGGAAACACCATATATTTT. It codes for CASSLGHTNSGNTIYF.

The CDR3 reads CASSLSTSTGELFF. CDR3 sequence (DNA): TGCGCCAGCAGCCTAAGCACCTCAACCGGGGAGCTGTTTTTT. V and J are TRBV5-1 and TRBJ2-2; D is unresolved. The CDR3 loop spans 14 amino acids. With 4 bases removed from V and 5 bases from J, the gap between germline ends came to 12 bases. CDR1 is SGHRS and CDR2 is YFSETQ in the germline V gene.

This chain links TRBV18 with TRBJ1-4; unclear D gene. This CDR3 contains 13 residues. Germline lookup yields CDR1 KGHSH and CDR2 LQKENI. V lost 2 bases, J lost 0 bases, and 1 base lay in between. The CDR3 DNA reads TGTGCCAGCTCACCAACAACTAATGAAAAACTGTTTTTT. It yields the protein CASSPTTNEKLFF.

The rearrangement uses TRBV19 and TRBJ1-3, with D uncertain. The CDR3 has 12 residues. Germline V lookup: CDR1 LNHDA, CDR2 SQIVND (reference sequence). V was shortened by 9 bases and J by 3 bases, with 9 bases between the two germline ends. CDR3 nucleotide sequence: TGTGCCAGGCGGAGGGATGGAAACACCATATATTTT. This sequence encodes CARRRDGNTIYF.

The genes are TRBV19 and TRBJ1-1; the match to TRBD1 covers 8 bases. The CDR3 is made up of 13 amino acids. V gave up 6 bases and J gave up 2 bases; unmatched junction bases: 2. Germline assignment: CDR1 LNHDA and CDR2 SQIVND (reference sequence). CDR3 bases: TGTGCCAGTAGCCCAGGGGGCAACACTGAAGCTTTCTTT. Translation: CASSPGGNTEAFF.

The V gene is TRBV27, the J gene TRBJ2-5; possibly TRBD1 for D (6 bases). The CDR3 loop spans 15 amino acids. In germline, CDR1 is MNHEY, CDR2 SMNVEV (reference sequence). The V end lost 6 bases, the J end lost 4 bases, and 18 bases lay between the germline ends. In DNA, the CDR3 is TGTGCCAGCAGCCGCTCCTCAGGGGCTCGAGAGACCCAGTACTTC. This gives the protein CASSRSSGARETQYF.

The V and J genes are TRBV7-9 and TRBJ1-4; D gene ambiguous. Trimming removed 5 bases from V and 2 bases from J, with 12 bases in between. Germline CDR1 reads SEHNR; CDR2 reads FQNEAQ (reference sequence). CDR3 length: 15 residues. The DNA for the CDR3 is TGTGCCAGCAGCCCCGGGTCTGGGACTAATGAAAAACTGTTTTTT. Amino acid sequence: CASSPGSGTNEKLFF.

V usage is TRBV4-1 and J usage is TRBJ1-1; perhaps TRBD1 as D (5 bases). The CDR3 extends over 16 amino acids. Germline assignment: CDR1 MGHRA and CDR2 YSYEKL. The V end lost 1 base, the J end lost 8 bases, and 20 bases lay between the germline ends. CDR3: CASSQGPGTTRDEAFF. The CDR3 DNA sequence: TGCGCCAGCAGCCAAGGTCCCGGGACGACTAGGGACGAAGCTTTCTTT.

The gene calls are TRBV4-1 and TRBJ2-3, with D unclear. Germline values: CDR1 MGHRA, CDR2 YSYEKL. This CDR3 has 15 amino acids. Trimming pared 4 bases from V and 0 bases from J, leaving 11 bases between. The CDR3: CASSRAGSSTDTQYF. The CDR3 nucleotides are TGCGCCAGCAGCCGAGCCGGGTCAAGCACAGATACGCAGTATTTT.

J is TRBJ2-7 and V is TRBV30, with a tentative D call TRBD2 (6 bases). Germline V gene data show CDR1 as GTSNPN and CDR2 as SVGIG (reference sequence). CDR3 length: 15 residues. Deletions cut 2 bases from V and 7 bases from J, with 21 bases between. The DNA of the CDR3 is TGTGCCTGGAGTACTGTGGGGAGGAGATCGGGAGAGCAGTACTTC. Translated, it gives CAWSTVGRRSGEQYF.

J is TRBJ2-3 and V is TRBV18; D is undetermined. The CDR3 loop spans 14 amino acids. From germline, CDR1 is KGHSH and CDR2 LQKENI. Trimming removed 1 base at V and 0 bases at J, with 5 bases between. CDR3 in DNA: TGTGCCAGCTCACCACAGAGAAGCACAGATACGCAGTATTTT. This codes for CASSPQRSTDTQYF.

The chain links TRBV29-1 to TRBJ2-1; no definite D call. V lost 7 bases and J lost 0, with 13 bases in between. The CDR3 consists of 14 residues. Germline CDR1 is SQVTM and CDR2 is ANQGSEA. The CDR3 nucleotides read TGCAGCGCCTACGGGTTAAGCTCCTACAATGAGCAGTTCTTC. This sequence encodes CSAYGLSSYNEQFF.

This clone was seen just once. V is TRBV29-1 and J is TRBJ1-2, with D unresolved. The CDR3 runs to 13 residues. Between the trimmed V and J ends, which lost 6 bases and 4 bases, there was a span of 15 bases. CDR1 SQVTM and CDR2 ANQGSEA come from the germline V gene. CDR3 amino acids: CSVADLGGYGYTF. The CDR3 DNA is TGCAGCGTCGCCGACCTCGGTGGCTATGGCTACACCTTC.

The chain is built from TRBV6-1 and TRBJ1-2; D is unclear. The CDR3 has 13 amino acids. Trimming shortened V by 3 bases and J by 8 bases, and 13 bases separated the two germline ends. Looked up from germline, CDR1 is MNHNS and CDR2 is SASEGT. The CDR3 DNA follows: TGTGCCAGCAGTGAGGCTGCACCCCCGGGCTACACCTTC. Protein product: CASSEAAPPGYTF.

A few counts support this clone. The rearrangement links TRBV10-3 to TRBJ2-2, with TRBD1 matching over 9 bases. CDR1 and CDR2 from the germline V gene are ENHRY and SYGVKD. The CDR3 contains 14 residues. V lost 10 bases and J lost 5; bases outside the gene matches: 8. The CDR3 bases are TGTGCCACCGGCCGGGACAGGGAGACCGGGGAGCTGTTTTTT. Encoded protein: CATGRDRETGELFF.

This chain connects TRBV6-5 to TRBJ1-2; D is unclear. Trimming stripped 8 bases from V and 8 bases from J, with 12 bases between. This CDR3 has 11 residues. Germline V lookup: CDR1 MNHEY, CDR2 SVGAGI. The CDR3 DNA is TGTGCCAGCGTCTTAGCTGTCGGCTACACCTTC. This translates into CASVLAVGYTF.

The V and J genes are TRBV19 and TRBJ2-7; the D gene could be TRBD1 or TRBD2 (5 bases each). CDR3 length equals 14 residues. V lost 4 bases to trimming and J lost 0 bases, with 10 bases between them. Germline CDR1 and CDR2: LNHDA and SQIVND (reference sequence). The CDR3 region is CASSRGPSSYEQYF. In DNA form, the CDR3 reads TGTGCCAGTAGTAGGGGACCCAGCTCCTACGAGCAGTACTTC.

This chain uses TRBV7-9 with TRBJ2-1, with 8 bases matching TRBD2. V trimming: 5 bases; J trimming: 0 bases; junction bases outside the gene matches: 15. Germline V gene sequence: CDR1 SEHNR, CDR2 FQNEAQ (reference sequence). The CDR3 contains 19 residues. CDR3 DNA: TGTGCCAGCAGCCATCCTACCAACCTAGCGGGCCTCTCCTACAATGAGCAGTTCTTC. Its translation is CASSHPTNLAGLSYNEQFF.

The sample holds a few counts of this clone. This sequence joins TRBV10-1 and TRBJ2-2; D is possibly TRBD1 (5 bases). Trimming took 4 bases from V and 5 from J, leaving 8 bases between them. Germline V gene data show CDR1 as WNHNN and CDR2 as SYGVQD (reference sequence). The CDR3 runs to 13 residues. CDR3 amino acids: CASSGGWTGELFF. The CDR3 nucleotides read TGCGCCAGCAGTGGGGGCTGGACCGGGGAGCTGTTTTTT.

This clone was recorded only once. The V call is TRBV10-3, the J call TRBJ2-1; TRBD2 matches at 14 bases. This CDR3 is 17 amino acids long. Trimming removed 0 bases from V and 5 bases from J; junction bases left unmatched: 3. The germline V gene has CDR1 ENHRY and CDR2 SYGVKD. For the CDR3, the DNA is TGTGCCATCAGTGAGTCGACTAGCGGGAGGGGACACAATGAGCAGTTCTTC. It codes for CAISESTSGRGHNEQFF.

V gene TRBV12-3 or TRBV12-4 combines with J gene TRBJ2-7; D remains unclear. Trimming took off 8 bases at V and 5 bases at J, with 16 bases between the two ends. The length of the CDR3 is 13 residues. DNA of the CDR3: TGTGCCAGCTCCTACGTAATCTGGGACGAGCAGTACTTC. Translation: CASSYVIWDEQYF.

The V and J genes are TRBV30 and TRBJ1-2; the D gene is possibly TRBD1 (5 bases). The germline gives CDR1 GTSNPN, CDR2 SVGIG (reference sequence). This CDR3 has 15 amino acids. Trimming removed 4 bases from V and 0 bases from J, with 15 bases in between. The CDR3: CAWTRWDLPNYGYTF. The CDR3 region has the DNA TGTGCCTGGACCCGATGGGACTTGCCTAACTATGGCTACACCTTC. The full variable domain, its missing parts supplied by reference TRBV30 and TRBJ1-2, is SQTIHQWPATLVQPVGSPLSLECTVEGTSNPNLYWYRQAAGRGLQLLFYSVGIGQISSEVPQNLSASRPQDRQFILSSKKLLLSDSGFYLCAWTRWDLPNYGYTFGSGTRLTVV.

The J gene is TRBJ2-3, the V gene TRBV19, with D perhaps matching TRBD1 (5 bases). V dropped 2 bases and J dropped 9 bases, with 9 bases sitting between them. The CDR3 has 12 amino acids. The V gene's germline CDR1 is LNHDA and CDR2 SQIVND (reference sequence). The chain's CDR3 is CASSIQGGTQYF. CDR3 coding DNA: TGTGCCAGTAGTATACAGGGTGGCACGCAGTATTTT.

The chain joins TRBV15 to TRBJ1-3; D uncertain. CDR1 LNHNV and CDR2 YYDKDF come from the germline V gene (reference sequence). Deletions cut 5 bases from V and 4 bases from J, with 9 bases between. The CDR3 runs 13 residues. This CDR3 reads CATSEGGGNTIYF. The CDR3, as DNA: TGTGCCACCAGCGAAGGCGGAGGAAACACCATATATTTT. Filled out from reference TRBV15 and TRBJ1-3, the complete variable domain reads DAMVIQNPRYQVTQFGKPVTLSCSQTLNHNVMYWYQQKSSQAPKLLFHYYDKDFNNEADTPDNFQSRRPNTSFCFLDIRSPGLGDTAMYLCATSEGGGNTIYFGEGSWLTVV.

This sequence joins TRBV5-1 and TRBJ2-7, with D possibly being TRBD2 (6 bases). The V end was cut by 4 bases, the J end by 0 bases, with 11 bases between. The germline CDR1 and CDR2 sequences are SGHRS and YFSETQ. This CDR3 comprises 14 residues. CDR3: CASSELADSYEQYF. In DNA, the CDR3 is TGCGCCAGCAGCGAACTAGCTGACTCCTACGAGCAGTACTTC.

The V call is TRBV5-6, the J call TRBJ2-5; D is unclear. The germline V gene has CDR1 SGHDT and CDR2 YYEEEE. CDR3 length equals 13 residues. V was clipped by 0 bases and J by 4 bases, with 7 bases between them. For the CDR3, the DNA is TGTGCCAGCAGCTTGGAGGTTGTAGAGACCCAGTACTTC. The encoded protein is CASSLEVVETQYF.

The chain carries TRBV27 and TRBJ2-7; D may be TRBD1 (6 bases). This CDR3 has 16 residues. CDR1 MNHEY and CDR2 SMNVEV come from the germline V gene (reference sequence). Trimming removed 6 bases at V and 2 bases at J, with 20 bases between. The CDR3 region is CASSKKPPRGAYEQYF. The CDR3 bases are TGTGCCAGCAGCAAAAAACCCCCCAGGGGCGCCTACGAGCAGTACTTC.